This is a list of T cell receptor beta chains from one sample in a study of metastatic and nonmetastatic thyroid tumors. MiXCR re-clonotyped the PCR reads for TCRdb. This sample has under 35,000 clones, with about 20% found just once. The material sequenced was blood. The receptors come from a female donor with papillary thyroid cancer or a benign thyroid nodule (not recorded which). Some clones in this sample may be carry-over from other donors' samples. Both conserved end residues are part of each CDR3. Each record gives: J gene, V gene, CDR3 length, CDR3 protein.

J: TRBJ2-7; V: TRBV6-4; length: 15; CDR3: CASRTSGGAVYEQYF
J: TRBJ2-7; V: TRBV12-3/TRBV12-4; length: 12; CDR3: CASSDRGYEQYF
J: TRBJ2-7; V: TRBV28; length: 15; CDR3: CASRPTGAGAWEQYF
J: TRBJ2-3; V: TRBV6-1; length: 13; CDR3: CASSRGPEDTQYF
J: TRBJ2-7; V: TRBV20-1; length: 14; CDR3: CSARGQQGLYEQYF
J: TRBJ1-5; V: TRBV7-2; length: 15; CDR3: CASSLARTDNRPQHF
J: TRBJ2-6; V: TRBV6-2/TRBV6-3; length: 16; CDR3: CASSYSFAPGANVLTF
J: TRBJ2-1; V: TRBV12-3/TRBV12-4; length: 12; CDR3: CAIGGGYNEQFF
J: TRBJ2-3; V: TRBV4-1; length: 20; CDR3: CASSQVLGQAGVSSTDTQYF
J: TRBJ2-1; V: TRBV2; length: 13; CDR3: CASSELRGNEQFF
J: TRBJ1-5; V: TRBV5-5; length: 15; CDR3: CASSFEGTGNQPQHF
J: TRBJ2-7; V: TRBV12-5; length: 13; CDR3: CASGLAGGYEQYF
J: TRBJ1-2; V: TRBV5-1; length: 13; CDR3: CASSGVNNYGYTF